This T cell receptor beta chain was captured in a study of cytomegalovirus exposure and HLA in healthy donors. General observations from the study: Productive status was seen about 87% or about 30% of the time for most TCR beta V segments in an earlier analysis. In a later analysis, donors in an Asian-associated ancestry cluster reportedly had fewer N-insertions in productive TCRs than the cohort mean. When a later analysis compared HLA-associated TCR beta chains with equally common others, the HLA-associated chains turned out to be more clonally expanded and to have lower generation probabilities. Later analysis suggested links between common viral pathogens and several top significant clusters.

The study ran its PCR with 60 Vbeta and 13 Jbeta primers. Assay: immunoSEQ multiplex PCR; the TCRdb copy retains only in-frame clones and omits some. In the table there are about 270,000 clones, approximately 70% of which are singletons. This CDR3 has 16 residues. Points on this clone: What it binds is not known. The sample carries other DNA sequences with the same CDR3.

The chain combines TRBV7-5 with TRBJ1-5; TRBD1 is taken as the D call from the table, unchecked against the DNA. TRBV7-5 is a pseudogene segment. This clonotype originated in a female donor in good health and CMV-seronegative. Sequences were obtained from PBMCs. The CDR3, as DNA: TGTGTCAGAAGCATGACCGGGACAGGGCATAATCAGCCCCAGCATTTT. As protein: CVRSMTGTGHNQPQHF.